This note documents a single TCR beta chain sequence. This specimen belongs to a study of blood T cell repertoires in COVID-19. Looking at the study overall: PBMCs, B-cell-depleted T cells, or T cells were the source of the cDNA or gDNA that made up the material.

Per the original methods: Amplifying reference gene primers gave estimates of nucleated cell counts. TCRdb's copy holds only in-frame clones and misses some; the assay was immunoSEQ multiplex PCR. The V and J calls and clone size were taken over from that table, and D and trimming were inferred from the DNA. The data hold 250,000 to 300,000 clones, with more than 80% observed a single time. The CDR3 is 15 residues long. Germline lookup yields CDR1 LGHDT and CDR2 YNNKEL (reference sequence). The ends were cut back, 1 base at V and 0 bases at J, with 9 bases in the middle. The receptor comes from a woman aged 45-65 years with COVID-19, enrolled during active disease. This rearrangement joins TRBV3-1 (or the pseudogene TRBV3-2) to TRBJ1-2; D gene unclear. Source material: peripheral blood. CDR3 protein: CASSQGSGANYGYTF. CDR3 sequence (DNA): TGTGCCAGCAGCCAAGGTTCGGGAGCTAACTATGGCTACACCTTC.